One sample yielded the 23 T cell receptor beta chains listed below, sequenced in a study of vaccination and CD4 T cells after COVID-19. Treatment reported: roughly 10-day PBMC culture with coronavirus spike peptide pools or control peptides (ViraFEST assay). Antigens for these TCRs are unknown. An Oncomine TCR Beta short-read assay was used to sequence the DNA from cultured CD4+ T cells. Each CDR3 protein is one row after TCRdb ran MiXCR on the PCR reads. The repertoire holds around 12,000 distinct CDR3 sequences, with roughly 74% as singletons. Sequenced material: CD4+ T cells from blood, cultured in vitro. The receptors here all came from a human donor who had recovered from COVID-19.

The chain employs TRBV10-3 and TRBJ1-2, with TRBD1 matching over 10 bases. This CDR3 comprises 14 residues. Trimming cost V 11 bases and J 3 bases; bases outside gene matches: 9. The V gene's germline CDR1 is ENHRY and CDR2 SYGVKD. CDR3 bases: TGTGCCGTGGGGTGGGACAGGGGCGACTATGGCTACACCTTC. This translates into CAVGWDRGDYGYTF.

This chain joins TRBV20-1 and TRBJ2-7, with D possibly TRBD2 on 6 matching bases. With the DNA end fitting TRBJ2-5 better, the J assignment may be wrong. The CDR3 spans 12 residues. The germline V gene encodes CDR1 DFQATT and CDR2 SNEGSKA (reference sequence). CDR3 amino acids: CSARDGRETQYF. In DNA, the CDR3 is TGCAGTGCTAGAGATGGGAGGGAGACCCAGTACTTC.

The chain has TRBV7-2 and TRBJ1-1; D ambiguous. Germline V gives CDR1 SGHTA, CDR2 FQGNSA. This CDR3 comprises 14 residues. The V end lost 2 bases, the J end lost 6 bases, and 13 bases lay between the germline ends. CDR3 in amino acids: CASSLPRFYAEAFF. The CDR3 DNA reads as TGTGCCAGCAGCTTACCAAGGTTTTACGCTGAAGCTTTCTTT.

The chain has TRBV20-1 and TRBJ1-5; D is undetermined. The germline V gene has CDR1 DFQATT and CDR2 SNEGSKA (reference sequence). Trimming stripped 6 bases from V and 2 bases from J, with 14 bases between. The CDR3 spans 14 residues. CDR3 protein: CSAAQPVGNQPQHF. The CDR3 DNA follows: TGCAGTGCGGCCCAACCCGTGGGCAATCAGCCCCAGCATTTT.

The chain recombines TRBV5-6 with TRBJ1-2; perhaps TRBD1 as D (6 bases). CDR1 is SGHDT and CDR2 is YYEEEE in the germline V gene. V gave up 7 bases and J gave up 7 bases, with 14 bases separating them. The CDR3 is made up of 12 amino acids. CDR3 sequence: CASVQGSVGYTF. The CDR3 nucleotides read TGTGCCAGCGTTCAGGGGTCGGTTGGCTACACCTTC.

The V call is TRBV7-6, the J call TRBJ2-1, with 8 bases that match TRBD2. The CDR3 sequence is 19 residues long. Looked up from germline, CDR1 is SGHVS and CDR2 is FNYEAQ. V shed 2 bases, J shed 9 bases, and the junction held 21 bases outside the gene matches. The DNA of the CDR3 is TGTGCCAGCAGCTTAATTTCCAGCGGGAGAGGTGGGGGAATGGGTGAGCAGTTCTTC. Protein sequence: CASSLISSGRGGGMGEQFF.

The gene calls are TRBV6-2 or TRBV6-3 and TRBJ2-7, with TRBD1 matching 9 bases. The CDR3 has 16 residues. V lost 4 bases to trimming and J lost 9 bases; unmatched junction nucleotides: 16. Germline V gene data show CDR1 as MNHEY and CDR2 as SVGEGT. The CDR3 reads CASSLRGQGTLFGQYF. In nucleotides, the CDR3 is TGTGCCAGCAGTTTACGGGGACAGGGCACCCTCTTCGGGCAGTACTTC.

This rearrangement joins TRBV11-2 to TRBJ2-6, with TRBD1 matching over 8 bases. The CDR3 extends over 18 amino acids. J was trimmed by 0 bases and V by 5 bases; bases with no gene match: 9. Germline V CDR1 and CDR2: SGHAT, FQNNGV. The CDR3 protein is CASSPRAGGISGANVLTF. The CDR3 DNA reads TGTGCCAGCAGCCCTCGGGCAGGGGGCATCTCTGGGGCCAACGTCCTGACTTTC. The whole variable domain, remainder taken from reference TRBV11-2 and TRBJ2-6, is EAGVAQSPRYKIIEKRQSVAFWCNPISGHATLYWYQQILGQGPKLLIQFQNNGVVDDSQLPKDRFSAERLKGVDSTLKIQPAKLEDSAVYLCASSPRAGGISGANVLTFGAGSRLTVL.

This chain joins TRBV19 and TRBJ2-1; D ambiguous. V was trimmed by 6 bases and J by 5 bases, leaving 11 bases between them. CDR3 length: 13 amino acids. Germline CDR1 LNHDA, CDR2 SQIVND (reference sequence). This CDR3 is CASRIRGNNEQFF. CDR3 nucleotide sequence: TGTGCCAGTAGGATTAGAGGTAACAATGAGCAGTTCTTC.

The chain carries TRBV6-5 and TRBJ2-3, with TRBD2 identical over 12 bases. The CDR3 covers 18 residues. Germline CDR1 MNHEY, CDR2 SVGAGI. V lost 4 bases to trimming and J lost 1 base; unmatched junction nucleotides: 9. CDR3 in amino acids: CASSSPLAGGARTDTQYF. CDR3 DNA sequence: TGTGCCAGCAGTTCCCCCCTAGCGGGGGGGGCCCGCACAGATACGCAGTATTTT.

J is TRBJ2-1 and V is TRBV24-1, with a tentative D call TRBD1 (5 bases). The CDR3 is made up of 14 amino acids. V was trimmed by 8 bases and J by 3 bases, leaving 13 bases between them. In germline, CDR1 is KGHDR, CDR2 SFDVKD. CDR3 loop: CATIQDGHYNEQFF. The DNA of the CDR3 is TGTGCCACCATACAGGACGGTCACTACAATGAGCAGTTCTTC.

The rearrangement uses TRBV6-1 and TRBJ1-5; tentative D call: TRBD1 (6 bases). Germline V gene lookup returns CDR1 MNHNS and CDR2 SASEGT. V was pared by 6 bases and J by 0 bases, with 12 bases between. The CDR3 totals 15 residues. CDR3 residues: CASSRTGISNQPQHF. In nucleotides, the CDR3 is TGTGCCAGCAGCCGTACAGGGATTAGCAATCAGCCCCAGCATTTT.

This clonotype came up a few times. The chain has TRBV7-9 and TRBJ1-1; D gene ambiguous. The ends were cut back, 8 bases at V and 1 base at J, with 11 bases in the middle. CDR1 is SEHNR, CDR2 FQNEAQ, per germline (reference sequence). CDR3 length: 13 amino acids. This CDR3 is CASHRYGNTEAFF. The CDR3 DNA reads TGTGCCAGCCACCGTTATGGGAACACTGAAGCTTTCTTT. Looking up the rest from reference TRBV7-9 and TRBJ1-1 gives the full variable domain: DTGVSQNPRHKITKRGQNVTFRCDPISEHNRLYWYRQTLGQGPEFLTYFQNEAQLEKSRLLSDRFSAERPKGSFSTLEIQRTEQGDSAMYLCASHRYGNTEAFFGQGTRLTVV.

The gene calls are TRBV7-9 and TRBJ2-1, with TRBD2 identical over 13 bases. The V segment lost 5 bases and the J segment 7 bases; nucleotides outside the gene matches: 17. The CDR3 is made up of 19 amino acids. Germline loops: CDR1 SEHNR, CDR2 FQNEAQ (reference sequence). CDR3 DNA sequence: TGTGCCAGCAGCCCTCCCCGGACTAGCGGGAGTACGATTCGGAATGAGCAGTTCTTC. This gives the protein CASSPPRTSGSTIRNEQFF.

The V gene is TRBV19, the J gene TRBJ2-5, with 7 positions matching TRBD1. Germline CDR1 and CDR2: LNHDA and SQIVND (reference sequence). This CDR3 has 18 residues. The ends lost 5 bases at V and 1 base at J; junction bases unmatched: 16. The CDR3 nucleotides read TGTGCCAGTAGTCCAAAGGGGCCGACAGGGACGACCCAAGAGACCCAGTACTTC. Amino acid sequence: CASSPKGPTGTTQETQYF.

The V call is TRBV28, the J call TRBJ2-5; 7 positions agree with TRBD2. Trimming removed 8 bases from V and 1 base from J; junction bases left unmatched: 10. The CDR3 totals 15 residues. Germline V CDR1 and CDR2: MDHEN, SYDVKM. CDR3 DNA: TGTGCCAGCGCATGGGGGGGAACCCTCCAAGAGACCCAGTACTTC. Its protein product is CASAWGGTLQETQYF.

The chain has TRBV28 and TRBJ1-5, with TRBD1 matching 7 bases. With 5 bases clipped from V and 4 bases from J, the junction kept 5 bases outside the gene matches. The germline V gene encodes CDR1 MDHEN and CDR2 SYDVKM. The CDR3 runs to 14 residues. This chain's CDR3 is CASSPGTANQPQHF. The CDR3 nucleotides read TGTGCCAGCAGTCCAGGGACAGCAAATCAGCCCCAGCATTTT.

The J gene is TRBJ1-1, the V gene TRBV7-8; tentatively, D is TRBD1 (6 bases). CDR1 SGHVS and CDR2 FQNEAQ come from the germline V gene. The CDR3 loop spans 14 amino acids. Between the trimmed V and J ends, which lost 1 base and 11 bases, there was a span of 17 bases. CDR3 coding DNA: TGTGCCAGCAGCTTAGAGGCCGGGGGGCGGTTGGCTTTCTTT. Residues: CASSLEAGGRLAFF.

This clonotype was counted a few times. V gene TRBV7-6 combines with J gene TRBJ1-2, with D perhaps TRBD1 (5 bases). Germline loops: CDR1 SGHVS, CDR2 FNYEAQ. This CDR3 is 12 amino acids long. The V end lost 5 bases, the J end lost 6 bases, and 10 bases lay between the germline ends. The CDR3 DNA reads TGTGCCAGCAGCCCCCAGGGTGATGGCTACACCTTC. Translated: CASSPQGDGYTF. Full variable domain (outside the CDR3, taken from reference TRBV7-6 and TRBJ1-2): GAGVSQSPRYKVTKRGQDVALRCDPISGHVSLYWYRQALGQGPEFLTYFNYEAQQDKSGLPNDRFSAERPEGSISTLTIQRTEQRDSAMYRCASSPQGDGYTFGSGTRLTVV.

The chain has TRBV24-1 and TRBJ2-1, with 12 nucleotides matching TRBD2. This CDR3 has 16 residues. V trimming: 3 bases; J trimming: 3 bases; junction bases outside the gene matches: 2. Germline V CDR1 and CDR2: KGHDR, SFDVKD. The CDR3 is CATSDETSGSYNEQFF. In DNA, the CDR3 is TGTGCCACCAGTGATGAGACTAGCGGGAGCTACAATGAGCAGTTCTTC.

The chain carries TRBV27 and TRBJ1-6; no definite D call. CDR1 and CDR2 (germline): MNHEY, SMNVEV (reference sequence). The CDR3 is 14 residues long. The V and J ends lost 6 bases and 10 bases respectively, with 16 bases between them. The CDR3 DNA reads as TGTGCCAGCAGCCCACCTCGGAGGCCGTCACCCCTCCACTTT. This encodes CASSPPRRPSPLHF.

The rearrangement uses TRBV2 and TRBJ1-1; 10 bases align to TRBD1. This CDR3 spans 14 amino acids. The ends lost 6 bases at V and 9 bases at J; junction bases unmatched: 10. CDR1 and CDR2 from the germline V gene are SNHLY and FYNNEI. The CDR3 nucleotides read TGTGCCAGCAGGGGGACAGGGGAGTTCGCTAAAGCTTTCTTT. It yields the protein CASRGTGEFAKAFF.

The rearrangement uses TRBV7-2 and TRBJ2-2, with 9 positions matching TRBD1. V was pared by 6 bases and J by 1 base, with 6 bases of the junction left unmatched. The CDR3 covers 16 residues. The germline V gene has CDR1 SGHTA and CDR2 FQGNSA. CDR3 DNA: TGTGCCAGCAGACTCGGACAGGGGCGGAACACCGGGGAGCTGTTTTTT. As protein: CASRLGQGRNTGELFF.